The clone carrying this T cell receptor beta chain was observed at least ten times. The antigen remains unidentified. Excluded: other autoimmune disease, uncontrolled infection, pregnancy or lactation. Reliance was placed on clinical symptoms, serum thyroxine, TRAb, thyroid ultrasound and orbital computed tomography for diagnosis. This sample was taken from a study of Graves' ophthalmopathy and Graves' hyperthyroidism. Whole-study findings and limits: Ophthalmopathy progression predictions by the model showed about 79% specificity and over 60% sensitivity. Among thyroid clonotypes expanded above 0.001 frequency, most also appeared in blood.

RNA transcripts provided the template for amplifying TCR beta CDR3 regions. HTBI primers primed a first-round RT-PCR, and a second-round multiplex PCR followed. TCRdb re-called the multiplex PCR reads with MiXCR, one entry per CDR3 protein. The sample lists 740,000 or so distinct CDR3 sequences; around 40% were seen once. CDR1 and CDR2 from the germline V gene are SQVTM and ANQGSEA. The CDR3 contains 12 residues. Deletions cut 6 bases from V and 10 bases from J, with 18 bases between. The TCR originated in an adult man with Graves' ophthalmopathy. The chain joins TRBV29-1 to TRBJ1-2; D might be TRBD1 (5 bases). Input material: peripheral blood. The CDR3 loop reads CSVTSGINDYTF. CDR3 nucleotides: TGCAGCGTGACGTCAGGGATTAATGACTACACCTTC.